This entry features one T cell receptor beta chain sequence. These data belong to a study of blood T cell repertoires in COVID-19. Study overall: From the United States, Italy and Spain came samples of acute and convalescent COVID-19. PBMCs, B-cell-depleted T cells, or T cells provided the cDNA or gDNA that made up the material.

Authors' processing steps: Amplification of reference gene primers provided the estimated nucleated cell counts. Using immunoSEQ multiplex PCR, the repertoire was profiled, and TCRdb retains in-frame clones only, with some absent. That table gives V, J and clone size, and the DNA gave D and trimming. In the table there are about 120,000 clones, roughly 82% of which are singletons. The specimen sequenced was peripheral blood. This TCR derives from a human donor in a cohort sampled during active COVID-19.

CDR3 in DNA: TGTGCCAGCAGCCAAGCTGAGGAGCAGTTCTTC. Its protein is CASSQAEEQFF. V gene TRBV3-1 (or the pseudogene TRBV3-2) combines with J gene TRBJ2-1; no definite D call. CDR3 length equals 11 residues. CDR1 LGHDT and CDR2 YNNKEL come from the germline V gene (reference sequence). V was cut by 1 base and J by 10 bases, with 5 bases left in between.